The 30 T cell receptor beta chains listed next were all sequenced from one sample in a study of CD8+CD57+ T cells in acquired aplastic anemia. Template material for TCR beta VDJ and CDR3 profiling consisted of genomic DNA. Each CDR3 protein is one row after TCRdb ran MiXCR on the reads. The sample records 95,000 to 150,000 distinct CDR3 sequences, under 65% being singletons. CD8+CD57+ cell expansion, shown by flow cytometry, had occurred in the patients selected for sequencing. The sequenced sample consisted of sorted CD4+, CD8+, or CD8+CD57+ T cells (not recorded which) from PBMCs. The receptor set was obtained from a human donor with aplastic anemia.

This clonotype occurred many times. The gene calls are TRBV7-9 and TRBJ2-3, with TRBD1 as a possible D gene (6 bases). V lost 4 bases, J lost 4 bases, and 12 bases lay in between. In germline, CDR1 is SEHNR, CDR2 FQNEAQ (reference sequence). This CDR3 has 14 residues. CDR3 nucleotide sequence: TGTGCCAGCAGCTCTTGGACAGCGGCAGATACGCAGTATTTT. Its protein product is CASSSWTAADTQYF. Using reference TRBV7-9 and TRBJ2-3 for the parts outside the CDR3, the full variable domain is DTGVSQNPRHKITKRGQNVTFRCDPISEHNRLYWYRQTLGQGPEFLTYFQNEAQLEKSRLLSDRFSAERPKGSFSTLEIQRTEQGDSAMYLCASSSWTAADTQYFGPGTRLTVL.

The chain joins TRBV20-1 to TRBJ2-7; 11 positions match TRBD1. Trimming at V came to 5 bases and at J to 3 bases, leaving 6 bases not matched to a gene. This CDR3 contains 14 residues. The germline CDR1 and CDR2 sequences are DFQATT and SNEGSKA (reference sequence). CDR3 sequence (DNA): TGCAGTGCTCGACCCGGGACAGGGGGCTACGAGCAGTACTTC. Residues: CSARPGTGGYEQYF.

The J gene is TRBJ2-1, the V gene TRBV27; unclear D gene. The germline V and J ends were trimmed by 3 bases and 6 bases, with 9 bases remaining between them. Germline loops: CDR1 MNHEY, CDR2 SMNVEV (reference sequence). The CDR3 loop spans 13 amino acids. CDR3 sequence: CASSLGQRNEQFF. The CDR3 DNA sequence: TGTGCCAGCAGTTTGGGTCAACGCAATGAGCAGTTCTTC.

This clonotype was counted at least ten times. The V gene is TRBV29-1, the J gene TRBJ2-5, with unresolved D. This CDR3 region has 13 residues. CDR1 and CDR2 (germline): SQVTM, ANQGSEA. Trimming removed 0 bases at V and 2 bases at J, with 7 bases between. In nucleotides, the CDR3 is TGCAGCGTTGAAGATCGAGAACAAGAGACCCAGTACTTC. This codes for CSVEDREQETQYF.

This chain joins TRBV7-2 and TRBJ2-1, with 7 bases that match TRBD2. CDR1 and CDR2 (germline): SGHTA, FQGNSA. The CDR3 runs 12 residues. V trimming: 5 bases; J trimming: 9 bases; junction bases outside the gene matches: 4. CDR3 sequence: CASSRSGGEQFF. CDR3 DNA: TGTGCCAGCAGCCGGTCGGGGGGTGAGCAGTTCTTC.

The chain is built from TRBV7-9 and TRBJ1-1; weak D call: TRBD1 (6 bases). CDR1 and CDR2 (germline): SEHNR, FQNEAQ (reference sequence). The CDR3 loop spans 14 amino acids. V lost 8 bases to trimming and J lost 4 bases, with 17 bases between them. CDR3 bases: TGTGCCAGCTTACAGGGACGGATTTCCACTGAAGCTTTCTTT. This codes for CASLQGRISTEAFF.

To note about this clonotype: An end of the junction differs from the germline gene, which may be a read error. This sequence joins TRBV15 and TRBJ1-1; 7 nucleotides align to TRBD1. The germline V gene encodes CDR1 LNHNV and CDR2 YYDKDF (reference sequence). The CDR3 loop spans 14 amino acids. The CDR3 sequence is CATSRDRQGTEAFF. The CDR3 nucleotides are TGTGCCACCAGCCGAGATCGACAGGGAACTGAAGCTTTCTTT.

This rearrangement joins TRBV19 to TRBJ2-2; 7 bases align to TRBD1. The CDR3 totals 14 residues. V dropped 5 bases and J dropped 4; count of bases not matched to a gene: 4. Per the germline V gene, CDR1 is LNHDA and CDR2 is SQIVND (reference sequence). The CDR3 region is CASSSGQLTGELFF. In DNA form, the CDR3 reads TGTGCCAGTAGTTCGGGACAGCTCACCGGGGAGCTGTTTTTT.

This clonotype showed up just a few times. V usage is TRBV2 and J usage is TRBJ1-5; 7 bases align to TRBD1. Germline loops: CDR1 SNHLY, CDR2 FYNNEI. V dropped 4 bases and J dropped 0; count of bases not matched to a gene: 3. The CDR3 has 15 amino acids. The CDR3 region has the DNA TGTGCCAGCAGTGTCCAGGGGGATAGCAATCAGCCCCAGCATTTT. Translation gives CASSVQGDSNQPQHF.

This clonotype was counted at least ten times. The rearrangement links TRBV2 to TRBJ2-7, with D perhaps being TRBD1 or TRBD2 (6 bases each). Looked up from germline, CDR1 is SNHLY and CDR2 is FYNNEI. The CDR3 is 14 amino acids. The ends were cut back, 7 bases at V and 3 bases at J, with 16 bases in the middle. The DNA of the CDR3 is TGTGCCAGCATCAGGGGAAGTAGCGGCTACGAGCAGTACTTC. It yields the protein CASIRGSSGYEQYF. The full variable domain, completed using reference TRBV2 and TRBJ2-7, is EPEVTQTPSHQVTQMGQEVILRCVPISNHLYFYWYRQILGQKVEFLVSFYNNEISEKSEIFDDQFSVERPDGSNFTLKIRSTKLEDSAMYFCASIRGSSGYEQYFGPGTRLTVT.

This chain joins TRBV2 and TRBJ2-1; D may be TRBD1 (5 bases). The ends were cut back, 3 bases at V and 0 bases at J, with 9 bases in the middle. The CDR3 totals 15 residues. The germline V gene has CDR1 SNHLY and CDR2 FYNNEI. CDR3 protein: CASSEGRASYNEQFF. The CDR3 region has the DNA TGTGCCAGCAGTGAGGGCAGGGCCTCCTACAATGAGCAGTTCTTC.

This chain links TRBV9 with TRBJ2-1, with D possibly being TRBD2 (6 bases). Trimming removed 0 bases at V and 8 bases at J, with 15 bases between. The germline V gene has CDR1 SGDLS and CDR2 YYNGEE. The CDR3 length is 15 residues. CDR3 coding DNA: TGTGCCAGCAGCGTAGAGGAGGGGATGTGGTATGAGCAGTTCTTC. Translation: CASSVEEGMWYEQFF.

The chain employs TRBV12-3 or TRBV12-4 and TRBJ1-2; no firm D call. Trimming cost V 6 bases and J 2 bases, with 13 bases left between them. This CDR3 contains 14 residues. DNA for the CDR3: TGTGCCAGCAGCAAAAGTTCTGGAAACTATGGCTACACCTTC. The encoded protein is CASSKSSGNYGYTF.

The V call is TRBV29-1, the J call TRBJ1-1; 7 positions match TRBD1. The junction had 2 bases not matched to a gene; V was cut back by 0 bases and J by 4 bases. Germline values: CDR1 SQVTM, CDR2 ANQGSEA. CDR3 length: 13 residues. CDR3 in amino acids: CSVEDHRGTEAFF. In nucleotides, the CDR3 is TGCAGCGTTGAAGATCACAGGGGCACTGAAGCTTTCTTT.

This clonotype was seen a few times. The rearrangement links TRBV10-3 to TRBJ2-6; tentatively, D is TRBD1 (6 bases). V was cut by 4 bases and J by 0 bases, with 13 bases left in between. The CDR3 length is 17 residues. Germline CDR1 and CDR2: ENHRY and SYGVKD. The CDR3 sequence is CAISARTESSGANVLTF. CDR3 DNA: TGTGCCATCAGTGCCAGGACAGAGAGCTCTGGGGCCAACGTCCTGACTTTC.

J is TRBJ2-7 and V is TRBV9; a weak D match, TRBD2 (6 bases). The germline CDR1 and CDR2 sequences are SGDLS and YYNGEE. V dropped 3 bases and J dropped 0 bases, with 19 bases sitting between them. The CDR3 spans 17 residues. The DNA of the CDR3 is TGTGCCAGCAGCGCTACGGGGGACGTCTGGAGCTCCTACGAGCAGTACTTC. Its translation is CASSATGDVWSSYEQYF.

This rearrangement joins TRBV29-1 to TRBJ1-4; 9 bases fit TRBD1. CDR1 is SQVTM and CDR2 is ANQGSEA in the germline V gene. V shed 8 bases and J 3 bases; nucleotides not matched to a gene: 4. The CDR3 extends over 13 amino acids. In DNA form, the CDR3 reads TGCAGCTCAAGACAGGGGGCTAATGAAAAACTGTTTTTT. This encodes CSSRQGANEKLFF.

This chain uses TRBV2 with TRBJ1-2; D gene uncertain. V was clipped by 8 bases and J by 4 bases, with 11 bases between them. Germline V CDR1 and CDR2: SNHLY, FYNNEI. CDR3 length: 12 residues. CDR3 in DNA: TGTGCCAGCGCTGACATAATCTATGGCTACACCTTC. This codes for CASADIIYGYTF.

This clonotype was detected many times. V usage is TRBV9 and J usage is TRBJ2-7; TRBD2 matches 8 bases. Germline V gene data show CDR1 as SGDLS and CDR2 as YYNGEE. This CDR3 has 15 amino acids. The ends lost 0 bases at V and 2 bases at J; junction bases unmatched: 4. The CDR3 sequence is CASSVANGGAYEQYF. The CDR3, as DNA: TGTGCCAGCAGCGTAGCTAACGGGGGGGCCTACGAGCAGTACTTC.

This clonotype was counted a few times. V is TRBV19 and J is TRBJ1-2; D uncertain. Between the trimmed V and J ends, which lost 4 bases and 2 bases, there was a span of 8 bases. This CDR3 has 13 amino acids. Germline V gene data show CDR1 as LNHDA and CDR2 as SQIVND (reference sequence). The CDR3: CASSNRQNYGYTF. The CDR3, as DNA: TGTGCCAGTAGTAACCGCCAGAACTATGGCTACACCTTC.

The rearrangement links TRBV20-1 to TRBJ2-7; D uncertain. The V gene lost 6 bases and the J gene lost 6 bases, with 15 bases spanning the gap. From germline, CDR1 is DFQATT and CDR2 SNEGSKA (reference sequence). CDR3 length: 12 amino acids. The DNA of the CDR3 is TGCAGTGCCGCGGTACAAGAGCGCGAGCAGTACTTC. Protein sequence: CSAAVQEREQYF.

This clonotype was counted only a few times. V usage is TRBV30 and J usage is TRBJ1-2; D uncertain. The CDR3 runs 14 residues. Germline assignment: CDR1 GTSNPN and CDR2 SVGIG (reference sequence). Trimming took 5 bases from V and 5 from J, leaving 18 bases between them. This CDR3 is CAWDSYITRYGYTF. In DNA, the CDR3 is TGTGCCTGGGATTCATACATTACTCGTTATGGCTACACCTTC.

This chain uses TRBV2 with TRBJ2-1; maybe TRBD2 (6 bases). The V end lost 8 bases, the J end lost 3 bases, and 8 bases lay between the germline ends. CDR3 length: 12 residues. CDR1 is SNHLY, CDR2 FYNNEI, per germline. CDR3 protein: CASGGNYNEQFF. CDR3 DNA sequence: TGTGCCAGCGGGGGGAACTACAATGAGCAGTTCTTC.

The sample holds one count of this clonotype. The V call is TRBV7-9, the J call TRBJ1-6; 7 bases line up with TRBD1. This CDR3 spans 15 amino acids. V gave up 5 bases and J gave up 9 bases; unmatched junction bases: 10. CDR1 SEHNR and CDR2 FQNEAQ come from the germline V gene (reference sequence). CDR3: CASSTGQPSSSPLHF. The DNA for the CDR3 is TGTGCCAGCAGCACGGGACAGCCGTCAAGTTCACCCCTCCACTTT.

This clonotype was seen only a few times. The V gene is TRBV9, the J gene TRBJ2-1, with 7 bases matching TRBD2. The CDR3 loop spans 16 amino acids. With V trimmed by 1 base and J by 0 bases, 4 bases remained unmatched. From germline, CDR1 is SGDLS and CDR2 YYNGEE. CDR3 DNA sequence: TGTGCCAGCAGCGTATGGGGGGGGGGCTCCTACAATGAGCAGTTCTTC. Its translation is CASSVWGGGSYNEQFF.

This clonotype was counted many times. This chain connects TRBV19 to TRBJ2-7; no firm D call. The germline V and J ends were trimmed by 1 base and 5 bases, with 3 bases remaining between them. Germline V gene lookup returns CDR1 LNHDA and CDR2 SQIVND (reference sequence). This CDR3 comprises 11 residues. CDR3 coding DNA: TGTGCCAGTAGTATAGGCCACGAGCAGTACTTC. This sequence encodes CASSIGHEQYF.

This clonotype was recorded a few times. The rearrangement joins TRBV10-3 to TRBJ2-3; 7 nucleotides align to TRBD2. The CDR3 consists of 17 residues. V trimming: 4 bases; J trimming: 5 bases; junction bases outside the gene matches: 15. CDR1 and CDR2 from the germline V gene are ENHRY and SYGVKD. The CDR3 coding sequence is TGTGCCATCAGTGCTAGAGGCCTAGCGGCCGTTCAAGATACGCAGTATTTT. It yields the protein CAISARGLAAVQDTQYF.

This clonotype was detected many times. In DNA form, the CDR3 reads TGTGCCACCAGCAGAGATTTCTCAGGGAATCAGCCCCAGCATTTT. Translated: CATSRDFSGNQPQHF. The chain recombines TRBV15 with TRBJ1-5; D is perhaps TRBD1 (5 bases). V was clipped by 0 bases and J by 4 bases, with 10 bases between them. Germline assignment: CDR1 LNHNV and CDR2 YYDKDF (reference sequence). This CDR3 has 15 amino acids.

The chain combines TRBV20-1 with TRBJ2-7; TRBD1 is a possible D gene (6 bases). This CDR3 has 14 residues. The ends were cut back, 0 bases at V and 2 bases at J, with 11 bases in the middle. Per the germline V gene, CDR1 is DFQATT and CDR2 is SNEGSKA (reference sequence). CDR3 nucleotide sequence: TGCAGTGCTAGAGATCAGCCAGGGGCCTACGAGCAGTACTTC. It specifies CSARDQPGAYEQYF.

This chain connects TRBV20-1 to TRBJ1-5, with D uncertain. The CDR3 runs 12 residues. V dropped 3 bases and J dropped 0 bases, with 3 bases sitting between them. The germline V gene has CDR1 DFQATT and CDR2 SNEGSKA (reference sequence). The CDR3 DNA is TGCAGTGCTAGTATTAGCAATCAGCCCCAGCATTTT. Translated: CSASISNQPQHF.